This T cell receptor (beta chain) emerged from a study of blood T cell repertoires in COVID-19. The overall study: Material from acute and convalescent COVID-19 was sourced from the United States, Italy and Spain. T cells, B-cell-depleted T cells, or PBMCs supplied cDNA or gDNA.

Germline values: CDR1 SEHNR, CDR2 FQNEAQ (reference sequence). CDR3 size: 15 residues. Trimming took 6 bases from V and 4 from J; bases not matched to a gene: 7. Produced via immunoSEQ multiplex PCR; TCRdb's table is partial and in-frame only. The sample has about 73,000 clones; less than 95% are singletons. In this sample, this clone turned up a few times. The genes are TRBV7-9 and TRBJ1-3; 9 nucleotides agree with TRBD1. Sequenced input: peripheral blood. This clonotype originated in a woman aged 18-35 years with acute or convalescent COVID-19. CDR3 coding DNA: TGTGCCAGCAGTTTGTCCGGGACAGGGGGAAACACCATATATTTT. Protein sequence: CASSLSGTGGNTIYF. Combining the CDR3 with reference TRBV7-9 and TRBJ1-3 gives the whole variable domain DTGVSQNPRHKITKRGQNVTFRCDPISEHNRLYWYRQTLGQGPEFLTYFQNEAQLEKSRLLSDRFSAERPKGSFSTLEIQRTEQGDSAMYLCASSLSGTGGNTIYFGEGSWLTVV.